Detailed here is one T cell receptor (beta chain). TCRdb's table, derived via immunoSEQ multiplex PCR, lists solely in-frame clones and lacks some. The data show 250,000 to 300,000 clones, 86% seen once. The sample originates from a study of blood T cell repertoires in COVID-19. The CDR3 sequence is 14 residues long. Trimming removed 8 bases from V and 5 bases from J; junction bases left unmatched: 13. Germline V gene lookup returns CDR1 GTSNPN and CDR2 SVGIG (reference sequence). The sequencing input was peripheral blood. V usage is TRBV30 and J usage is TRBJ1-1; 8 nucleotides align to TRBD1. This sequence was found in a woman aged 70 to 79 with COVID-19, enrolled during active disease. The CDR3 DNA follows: TGTGCCACCTCATCAGGGGGCGCTTATACTGAAGCTTTCTTT. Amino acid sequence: CATSSGGAYTEAFF.